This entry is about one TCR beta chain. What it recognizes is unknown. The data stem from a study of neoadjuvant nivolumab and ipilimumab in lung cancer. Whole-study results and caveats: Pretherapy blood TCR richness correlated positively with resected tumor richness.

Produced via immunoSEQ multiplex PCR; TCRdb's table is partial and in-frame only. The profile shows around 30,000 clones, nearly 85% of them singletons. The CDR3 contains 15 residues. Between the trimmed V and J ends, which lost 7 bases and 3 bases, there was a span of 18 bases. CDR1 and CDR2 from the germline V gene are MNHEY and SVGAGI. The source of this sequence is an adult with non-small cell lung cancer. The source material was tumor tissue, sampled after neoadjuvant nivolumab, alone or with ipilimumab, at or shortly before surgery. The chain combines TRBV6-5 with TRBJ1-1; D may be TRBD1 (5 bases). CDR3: CASTIGAGWDTEAFF. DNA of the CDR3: TGTGCCAGCACCATAGGGGCAGGGTGGGACACTGAAGCTTTCTTT.